The 18 T cell receptor beta chains in this list originate from one sample, sequenced in a study of blood T cell repertoires in COVID-19. The protocol was immunoSEQ multiplex PCR, while the TCRdb copy is restricted to in-frame clones and leaves out a portion. The sample includes over 150,000 clones, around nine tenths seen only once; the top ten take around 0.6%. The source material was peripheral blood. The receptors shown here come from a man aged 60 to 75 with COVID-19, enrolled during active disease.

In nucleotides, the CDR3 is TGTGCCAGCAGTTTAAACCCTGCGACGACAGACCACTGGGTCTATGGCTACACCTTC. Encoded protein: CASSLNPATTDHWVYGYTF. V usage is TRBV27 and J usage is TRBJ1-2; D might be TRBD1 (5 bases). Between the trimmed V and J ends, which lost 2 bases and 4 bases, there was a span of 26 bases. This CDR3 is 19 amino acids long. Per germline, CDR1 MNHEY and CDR2 SMNVEV (reference sequence).

This clone was found a few times. The chain has TRBV5-4 and TRBJ2-7; D perhaps matches TRBD2 (5 bases). V was clipped by 4 bases and J by 7 bases, with 12 bases between them. Germline V CDR1 and CDR2: SGHNT, YYREEE (reference sequence). The length of the CDR3 is 12 residues. CDR3 sequence (DNA): TGTGCCAGCAGCCTAAGCGGAGGTGAGCAGTACTTC. It encodes CASSLSGGEQYF.

In DNA form, the CDR3 reads TGCGCCAGCAGCTCCGCGGGAAGGGGGCCCGGCTACACCTTC. It codes for CASSSAGRGPGYTF. The chain recombines TRBV5-1 with TRBJ1-2; TRBD1 aligns across 7 bases. Germline values: CDR1 SGHRS, CDR2 YFSETQ. There are 14 residues in the CDR3. V was clipped by 3 bases and J by 8 bases; unmatched bases: 10.

The chain carries TRBV7-9 and TRBJ2-7; D gene uncertain. In germline, CDR1 is SEHNR, CDR2 FQNEAQ (reference sequence). The CDR3 extends over 15 amino acids. Deletions cut 0 bases from V and 7 bases from J, with 16 bases between. CDR3 loop: CASSLAPLTGREQYF. CDR3 nucleotides: TGTGCCAGCAGCTTAGCCCCCTTAACGGGTCGAGAGCAGTACTTC.

The rearrangement links TRBV19 to TRBJ2-7; possible D gene TRBD1, 5 bases. The CDR3 has 15 amino acids. The germline gives CDR1 LNHDA, CDR2 SQIVND (reference sequence). Trimming removed 1 base at V and 1 base at J, with 11 bases between. The CDR3: CASSIGRGGSYEQYF. The CDR3 coding sequence is TGTGCCAGTAGTATAGGAAGGGGTGGGTCCTACGAGCAGTACTTC. The full variable domain, rest sourced from reference TRBV19 and TRBJ2-7, is DGGITQSPKYLFRKEGQNVTLSCEQNLNHDAMYWYRQDPGQGLRLIYYSQIVNDFQKGDIAEGYSVSREKKESFPLTVTSAQKNPTAFYLCASSIGRGGSYEQYFGPGTRLTVT.

This clone was seen a handful of times. The chain combines TRBV4-3 with TRBJ1-5; the D is unclear. The CDR3 is made up of 16 amino acids. Germline V gene sequence: CDR1 LGHNA, CDR2 YSLEER. V dropped 2 bases and J dropped 1 base, with 12 bases sitting between them. The CDR3 spells CASSQLSGVSNQPQHF. The CDR3 coding sequence is TGCGCCAGCAGCCAATTATCGGGAGTGAGCAATCAGCCCCAGCATTTT.

The chain uses TRBV4-2 and TRBJ2-2; tentatively, D is TRBD2 (6 bases). This CDR3 contains 18 residues. V shed 0 bases and J shed 2 bases, with 16 bases lying between them. The germline CDR1 and CDR2 sequences are LGHNA and YNFKEQ. CDR3 DNA: TGTGCCAGCAGCCAAGATGGCGCCGGCGGGAAAAACACCGGGGAGCTGTTTTTT. The encoded protein is CASSQDGAGGKNTGELFF.

CDR3 nucleotide sequence: TGTGCCAGCAGGGCCCGGGACAGCCAAACAAATGAAAAACTGTTTTTT. This gives the protein CASRARDSQTNEKLFF. The V and J genes are TRBV7-9 and TRBJ1-4; 7 positions agree with TRBD1. Germline V gene data show CDR1 as SEHNR and CDR2 as FQNEAQ (reference sequence). Trimming took 6 bases from V and 5 from J; bases not matched to a gene: 12. CDR3 length: 16 amino acids.

V gene TRBV7-2 combines with J gene TRBJ2-7; D perhaps matches TRBD1 (6 bases). This CDR3 comprises 15 residues. Germline CDR1 and CDR2: SGHTA and FQGNSA. Trimming left V 5 bases short and J 0 bases short, with 14 bases between. The CDR3 sequence is CASSARTGTSYEQYF. The CDR3 DNA reads as TGTGCCAGCAGCGCACGTACAGGGACCTCCTACGAGCAGTACTTC.

This clone occurred a few times. This chain connects TRBV6-5 to TRBJ1-4, with a weak D call TRBD1 (6 bases). Germline V CDR1 and CDR2: MNHEY, SVGAGI. The CDR3 is 16 residues long. V dropped 0 bases and J dropped 3 bases, with 11 bases sitting between them. The CDR3 protein is CASSYSQNRANEKLFF. The CDR3 coding sequence is TGTGCCAGCAGTTACTCACAGAACAGGGCTAATGAAAAACTGTTTTTT.

This clone has a single count. The chain couples TRBV5-4 to TRBJ1-1; TRBD1 might be the D (6 bases). In germline, CDR1 is SGHNT, CDR2 YYREEE (reference sequence). The CDR3 has 14 amino acids. The germline V and J ends were trimmed by 0 bases and 2 bases, with 8 bases remaining between them. The CDR3 DNA follows: TGTGCCAGCAGCTTGGCAGGGGATAACACTGAAGCTTTCTTT. Protein: CASSLAGDNTEAFF.

V gene TRBV7-2 combines with J gene TRBJ2-2; 12 positions match TRBD2. J lost 6 bases, V lost 5 bases, and 7 bases had no gene match. Looked up from germline, CDR1 is SGHTA and CDR2 is FQGNSA. The CDR3 runs to 16 residues. The CDR3 is CASSPPGLAGSGELFF. CDR3 DNA: TGTGCCAGCAGCCCTCCGGGACTAGCGGGTTCCGGGGAGCTGTTTTTT.

This chain uses TRBV18 with TRBJ1-1; 9 bases fit TRBD1. Germline V gene data show CDR1 as KGHSH and CDR2 as LQKENI. Germline trimming cut 6 bases from V and 1 base from J; bases unmatched to any gene: 9. The CDR3 is 16 residues long. CDR3 residues: CASSSIQGAKNTEAFF. The CDR3 bases are TGTGCCAGCTCTTCAATACAGGGGGCGAAGAACACTGAAGCTTTCTTT. Filled out from reference TRBV18 and TRBJ1-1, the complete variable domain reads NAGVMQNPRHLVRRRGQEARLRCSPMKGHSHVYWYRQLPEEGLKFMVYLQKENIIDESGMPKERFSAEFPKEGPSILRIQQVVRGDSAAYFCASSSIQGAKNTEAFFGQGTRLTVV.

The chain joins TRBV28 to TRBJ1-3, with 7 nucleotides matching TRBD1. CDR3 length equals 14 residues. From germline, CDR1 is MDHEN and CDR2 SYDVKM. V lost 8 bases and J lost 6; bases outside the gene matches: 10. The CDR3 nucleotides read TGTGCCAGCTTCGGAGGGGGCAGCGAAAACACCATATATTTT. Protein sequence: CASFGGGSENTIYF.

This chain uses TRBV6-5 with TRBJ1-1; D might be TRBD1 (6 bases). Germline CDR1 MNHEY, CDR2 SVGAGI. CDR3 length: 13 amino acids. V lost 6 bases to trimming and J lost 1 base, with 9 bases between them. The CDR3 DNA is TGTGCCAGCAGAGCACAGGGGAACACTGAAGCTTTCTTT. Amino acid sequence: CASRAQGNTEAFF.

The V call is TRBV5-1, the J call TRBJ1-1; D is unclear. CDR3 size: 13 residues. The germline CDR1 and CDR2 sequences are SGHRS and YFSETQ. V was trimmed by 6 bases and J by 5 bases, leaving 14 bases between them. CDR3 sequence: CASKREVTTEAFF. The CDR3 nucleotides read TGCGCCAGCAAGAGGGAGGTGACGACTGAAGCTTTCTTT.

This rearrangement joins TRBV5-1 to TRBJ2-7; TRBD1 matches 11 bases. V was clipped by 4 bases and J by 5 bases; unmatched bases: 11. This CDR3 comprises 16 residues. Germline V gene data show CDR1 as SGHRS and CDR2 as YFSETQ. Here the CDR3 reads CASSTPGQGGSDEQYF. CDR3 sequence (DNA): TGCGCCAGCAGCACCCCGGGACAGGGGGGGTCTGACGAGCAGTACTTC.

The chain couples TRBV19 to TRBJ1-3; tentative D call: TRBD1 (6 bases). This CDR3 has 15 residues. The germline gives CDR1 LNHDA, CDR2 SQIVND (reference sequence). V lost 6 bases, J lost 5 bases, and 17 bases lay in between. The CDR3 sequence: CASRDPGAGRNTIYF. The CDR3 bases are TGTGCCAGTAGGGACCCAGGGGCCGGGAGAAACACCATATATTTT.